The 21 T cell receptor beta chains reported below all come from one sample, sequenced in a study of identical twins. TCRdb reprocessed the 5' RACE reads with MiXCR, giving one entry per CDR3 protein. The table has approximately 260,000 distinct CDR3 sequences, roughly 13% seen once. What was sequenced was memory (CD45RO+) T cells sorted from blood. The receptors were gathered from a young woman in good health.

This clonotype occurred a few times. The chain is built from TRBV2 and TRBJ2-7, with 7 positions matching TRBD2. This CDR3 has 12 amino acids. From germline, CDR1 is SNHLY and CDR2 FYNNEI. Trimming took 9 bases from V and 0 from J; bases not matched to a gene: 2. The CDR3 protein is CASGGDSYEQYF. CDR3 DNA sequence: TGTGCCAGTGGGGGGGACTCCTACGAGCAGTACTTC.

This rearrangement joins TRBV25-1 to TRBJ1-2; tentative D call: TRBD1 (5 bases). The CDR3 totals 13 residues. Germline CDR1 MGHDK, CDR2 SYGVNS. V was clipped by 1 base and J by 4 bases, with 7 bases between them. The CDR3 loop is CASSESGFYGYTF. CDR3 sequence (DNA): TGTGCCAGCAGTGAATCAGGGTTCTATGGCTACACCTTC.

The sample holds a few counts of this clonotype. The V and J genes are TRBV3-1 and TRBJ1-1; 7 bases are a match to TRBD1. CDR3 size: 15 residues. The germline gives CDR1 LGHDT, CDR2 YNNKEL (reference sequence). V dropped 3 bases and J dropped 3; count of bases not matched to a gene: 7. The CDR3, as DNA: TGTGCCAGCAGCCATCCGACAGGGAAGGACACTGAAGCTTTCTTT. It is translated as CASSHPTGKDTEAFF.

The chain couples TRBV30 to TRBJ1-1; no firm D call. This CDR3 has 13 amino acids. CDR1 and CDR2 (germline): GTSNPN, SVGIG (reference sequence). The V and J ends lost 3 bases and 2 bases respectively, with 10 bases between them. CDR3 amino acids: CAWRMGLNTEAFF. CDR3 bases: TGTGCCTGGAGGATGGGCCTTAACACTGAAGCTTTCTTT.

This chain joins TRBV7-7 and TRBJ2-7; the D call may be TRBD1 or TRBD2 (7 bases each). V was pared by 5 bases and J by 7 bases, with 15 bases between. Germline loops: CDR1 SSHAT, CDR2 FNYEAQ (reference sequence). The CDR3 is 13 amino acids. The CDR3 region has the DNA TGTGCCAGCAGCCAGGGGGGGGTTGGTGAGCAGTACTTC. The encoded protein is CASSQGGVGEQYF.

This clonotype turned up a few times. This chain joins TRBV11-3 and TRBJ2-1, with TRBD1 as a possible D gene (6 bases). The CDR3 totals 14 residues. V lost 8 bases to trimming and J lost 1 base, with 12 bases between them. CDR1 SGHNT and CDR2 YENEEA come from the germline V gene. The CDR3 coding sequence is TGTGCCAGCCGCAGACAGGCGTCCTACAATGAGCAGTTCTTC. Translating it yields CASRRQASYNEQFF.

A few counts support this clonotype. The chain's CDR3 is CASSHRGDQETQYF. CDR3 DNA: TGTGCCAGCAGCCACCGAGGCGACCAAGAGACCCAGTACTTC. V and J are TRBV9 and TRBJ2-5; unclear D gene. CDR1 and CDR2 from the germline V gene are SGDLS and YYNGEE. V was shortened by 4 bases and J by 0 bases, with 10 bases between the two germline ends. The CDR3 length is 14 residues.

This chain uses TRBV9 with TRBJ2-1; 9 nucleotides align to TRBD2. Trimming cost V 1 base and J 8 bases; bases outside gene matches: 1. CDR1 and CDR2 (germline): SGDLS, YYNGEE. CDR3 size: 13 residues. The CDR3 sequence is CASSVQREDEQFF. Here the CDR3 DNA reads TGTGCCAGCAGCGTACAGCGGGAGGATGAGCAGTTCTTC.

In this sample, this clonotype turned up a few times. The chain joins TRBV2 to TRBJ1-4; D gene unclear. V lost 11 bases and J 5 bases, leaving 12 bases between the germline ends. The CDR3 has 12 amino acids. Germline V CDR1 and CDR2: SNHLY, FYNNEI. CDR3 amino acids: CALGYTNEKLFF. In DNA form, the CDR3 reads TGTGCCCTGGGGTACACCAATGAAAAACTGTTTTTT.

This clonotype was counted a few times. DNA for the CDR3: TGTGCCAGCAGTCCAGTTTTTACAGGGGGCAAGGGCTACGAGCAGTACTTC. Its translation is CASSPVFTGGKGYEQYF. The chain recombines TRBV6-1 with TRBJ2-7; 9 bases fit TRBD1. The CDR3 consists of 17 residues. Per germline, CDR1 MNHNS and CDR2 SASEGT. J was trimmed by 3 bases and V by 5 bases; bases with no gene match: 14.

This clonotype was seen ten or more times. The chain carries TRBV12-3 or TRBV12-4 and TRBJ2-5, with D hard to call. The CDR3 has 13 residues. Trimming removed 3 bases at V and 5 bases at J, with 10 bases between. This CDR3 is CASSFPPLETQYF. CDR3 in DNA: TGTGCCAGCAGTTTTCCCCCCCTTGAGACCCAGTACTTC.

This clonotype was seen only a few times. V usage is TRBV27 and J usage is TRBJ2-5; TRBD2 matches 11 bases. CDR1 is MNHEY, CDR2 SMNVEV, per germline (reference sequence). The ends lost 6 bases at V and 1 base at J; junction bases unmatched: 4. This CDR3 is 15 amino acids long. The CDR3 sequence: CASSYSGRAQETQYF. CDR3 DNA sequence: TGTGCCAGCAGCTATAGCGGGAGGGCCCAAGAGACCCAGTACTTC.

The J gene is TRBJ2-1, the V gene TRBV27; a possible D gene is TRBD2 (5 bases). This CDR3 contains 14 residues. The germline V and J ends were trimmed by 4 bases and 8 bases, with 15 bases remaining between them. CDR1 MNHEY and CDR2 SMNVEV come from the germline V gene (reference sequence). Written as DNA, the CDR3 is TGTGCCAGCAGTTACGCGGACTGGCGGGATGAGCAGTTCTTC. This sequence encodes CASSYADWRDEQFF.

This clonotype was picked up a small number of times. The chain employs TRBV24-1 and TRBJ2-3, with 8 bases fitting TRBD2. The germline V gene encodes CDR1 KGHDR and CDR2 SFDVKD. This CDR3 is 16 amino acids long. J lost 6 bases, V lost 7 bases, and 14 bases had no gene match. For the CDR3, the DNA is TGTGCCACCAGCGGCCCGGGGCGGGGGGCCCAGGATACGCAGTATTTT. Amino acids: CATSGPGRGAQDTQYF.

This clonotype was recorded a few times. This chain uses TRBV12-3 or TRBV12-4 with TRBJ1-1, with D unclear. This CDR3 is 12 amino acids long. V lost 2 bases and J lost 2, with 3 bases in between. The CDR3 protein is CASSLFNTEAFF. As DNA, the CDR3 is TGTGCCAGCAGTTTATTTAACACTGAAGCTTTCTTT.

The chain joins TRBV30 to TRBJ1-3; TRBD1 matches 7 bases. Germline CDR1 reads GTSNPN; CDR2 reads SVGIG (reference sequence). J lost 1 base, V lost 3 bases, and 6 bases had no gene match. This CDR3 spans 15 amino acids. In DNA form, the CDR3 reads TGTGCCTGGAGACCACAGGGGAGTTCTGGAAACACCATATATTTT. Translating gives CAWRPQGSSGNTIYF. The full variable domain, with the rest looked up from reference TRBV30 and TRBJ1-3, is SQTIHQWPATLVQPVGSPLSLECTVEGTSNPNLYWYRQAAGRGLQLLFYSVGIGQISSEVPQNLSASRPQDRQFILSSKKLLLSDSGFYLCAWRPQGSSGNTIYFGEGSWLTVV.

This clonotype occurred many times. The V gene is TRBV14, the J gene TRBJ1-1; no firm D call. The CDR3 has 13 residues. Trimming stripped 3 bases from V and 0 bases from J, with 5 bases between. Germline V gene sequence: CDR1 SGHDN, CDR2 FVKESK. CDR3 DNA: TGTGCCAGCAGCCAGGGAATGAACACTGAAGCTTTCTTT. Translating it yields CASSQGMNTEAFF.

J is TRBJ2-1 and V is TRBV9; 9 bases align to TRBD2. The CDR3 consists of 16 residues. Per germline, CDR1 SGDLS and CDR2 YYNGEE. V trimming: 0 bases; J trimming: 9 bases; junction bases outside the gene matches: 10. In nucleotides, the CDR3 is TGTGCCAGCAGCGTAGGTCCTAGCGGGAAGGAGGGTGAGCAGTTCTTC. Translating gives CASSVGPSGKEGEQFF.

In its sample, this clonotype was seen a few times. The gene calls are TRBV7-9 and TRBJ2-3, with D possibly called TRBD1 or TRBD2 (6 bases each). Trimming shortened V by 3 bases and J by 6 bases, and 13 bases separated the two germline ends. In germline, CDR1 is SEHNR, CDR2 FQNEAQ (reference sequence). This CDR3 region has 14 residues. Here the CDR3 reads CASSFGRGQDTQYF. The CDR3 DNA reads as TGTGCCAGCAGCTTCGGTCGGGGGCAGGATACGCAGTATTTT.

The J gene is TRBJ2-7, the V gene TRBV20-1; 9 positions agree with TRBD1. The CDR3 has 12 residues. CDR1 DFQATT and CDR2 SNEGSKA come from the germline V gene (reference sequence). Trimming removed 6 bases from V and 6 bases from J; junction bases left unmatched: 6. CDR3 in DNA: TGCAGTGCCGGACAGGGGTTGCCCGAGCAGTACTTC. Translating it yields CSAGQGLPEQYF.

This chain joins TRBV5-1 and TRBJ2-3, with 8 positions matching TRBD2. This CDR3 is 15 amino acids long. The V gene end was trimmed by 5 bases and the J gene end by 3 bases; junction bases not matched to a gene: 8. CDR1 and CDR2 from the germline V gene are SGHRS and YFSETQ. This chain's CDR3 is CASRISGSSTDTQYF. The CDR3 nucleotides are TGCGCCAGCAGGATCAGCGGGAGTAGTACAGATACGCAGTATTTT.